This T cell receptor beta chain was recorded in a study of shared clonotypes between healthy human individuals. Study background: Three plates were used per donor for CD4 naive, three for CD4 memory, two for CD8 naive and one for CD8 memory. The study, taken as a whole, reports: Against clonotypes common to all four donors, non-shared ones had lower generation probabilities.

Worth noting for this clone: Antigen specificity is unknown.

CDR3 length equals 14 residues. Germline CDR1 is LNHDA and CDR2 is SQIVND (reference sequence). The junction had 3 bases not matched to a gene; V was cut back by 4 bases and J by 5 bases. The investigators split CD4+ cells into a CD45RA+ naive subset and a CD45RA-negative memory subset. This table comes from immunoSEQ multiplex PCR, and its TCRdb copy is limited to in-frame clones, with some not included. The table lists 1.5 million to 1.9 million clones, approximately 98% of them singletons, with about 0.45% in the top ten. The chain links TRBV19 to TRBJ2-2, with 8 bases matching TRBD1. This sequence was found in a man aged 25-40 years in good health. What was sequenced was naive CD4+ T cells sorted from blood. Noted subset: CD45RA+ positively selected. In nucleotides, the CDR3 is TGTGCCAGTAGTAAGACAGGGGTAACCGGGGAGCTGTTTTTT. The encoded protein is CASSKTGVTGELFF. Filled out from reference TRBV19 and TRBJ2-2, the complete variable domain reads DGGITQSPKYLFRKEGQNVTLSCEQNLNHDAMYWYRQDPGQGLRLIYYSQIVNDFQKGDIAEGYSVSREKKESFPLTVTSAQKNPTAFYLCASSKTGVTGELFFGEGSRLTVL.